This T cell receptor (beta chain) came from a study of PD-1 blockade in classical Hodgkin lymphoma. Study-level findings and limits: Complete responders showed a baseline diversity that resembled the diversity of newly diagnosed patients. The repertoire differences lack a defined cause, possibly disease activity or prior therapy.

TCRdb's table, derived via immunoSEQ multiplex PCR, lists solely in-frame clones and lacks some. This table holds around 100,000 clones, roughly 89% found once. In germline, CDR1 is LNHDA, CDR2 SQIVND (reference sequence). The CDR3 spans 13 residues. V lost 8 bases to trimming and J lost 1 base; unmatched junction nucleotides: 2. As regards this clone: What it binds is not known.

Brentuximab vedotin exposure varied, and every patient relapsed after autologous stem cell transplantation. This TCR was recovered from a human donor with classical Hodgkin lymphoma. The sample consisted of peripheral blood mononuclear cells (PBMCs), taken before the second cycle of nivolumab. The V and J genes are TRBV19 and TRBJ1-5, with 7 bases identical to TRBD1. In nucleotides, the CDR3 is TGTGCCAGTGGACAGGTGAGCAATCAGCCCCAGCATTTT. Translation: CASGQVSNQPQHF. The whole variable domain, remainder taken from reference TRBV19 and TRBJ1-5, is DGGITQSPKYLFRKEGQNVTLSCEQNLNHDAMYWYRQDPGQGLRLIYYSQIVNDFQKGDIAEGYSVSREKKESFPLTVTSAQKNPTAFYLCASGQVSNQPQHFGDGTRLSIL.